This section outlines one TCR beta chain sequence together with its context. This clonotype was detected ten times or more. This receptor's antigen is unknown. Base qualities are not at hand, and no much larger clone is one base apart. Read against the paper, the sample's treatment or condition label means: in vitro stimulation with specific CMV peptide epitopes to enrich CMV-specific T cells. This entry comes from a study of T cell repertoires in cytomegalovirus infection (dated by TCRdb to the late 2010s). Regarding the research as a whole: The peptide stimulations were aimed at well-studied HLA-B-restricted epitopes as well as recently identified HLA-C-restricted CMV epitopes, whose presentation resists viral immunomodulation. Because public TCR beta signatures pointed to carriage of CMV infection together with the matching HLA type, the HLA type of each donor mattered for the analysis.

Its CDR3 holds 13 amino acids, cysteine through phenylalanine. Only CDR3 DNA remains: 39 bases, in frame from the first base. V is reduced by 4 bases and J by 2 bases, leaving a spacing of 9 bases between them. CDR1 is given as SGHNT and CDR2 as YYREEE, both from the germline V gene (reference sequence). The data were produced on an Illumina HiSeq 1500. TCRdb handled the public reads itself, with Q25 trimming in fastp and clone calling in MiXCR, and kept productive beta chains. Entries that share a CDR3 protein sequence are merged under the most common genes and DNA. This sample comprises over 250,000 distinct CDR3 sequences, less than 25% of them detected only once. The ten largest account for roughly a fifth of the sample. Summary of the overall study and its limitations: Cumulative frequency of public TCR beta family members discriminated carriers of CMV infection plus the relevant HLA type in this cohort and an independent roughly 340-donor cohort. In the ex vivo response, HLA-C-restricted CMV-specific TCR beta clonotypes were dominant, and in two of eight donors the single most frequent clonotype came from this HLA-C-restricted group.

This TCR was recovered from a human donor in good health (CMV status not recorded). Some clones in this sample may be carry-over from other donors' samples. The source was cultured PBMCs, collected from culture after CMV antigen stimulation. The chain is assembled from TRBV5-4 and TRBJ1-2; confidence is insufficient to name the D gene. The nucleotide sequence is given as TGTGCCAGCAGCCCCGACGGAAACTATGGCTACACCTTC. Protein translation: CASSPDGNYGYTF.